This TCR beta chain was identified during a study of blood T cells in healthy people across ages. The CDR3 extends over 14 amino acids. In germline, CDR1 is SEHNR, CDR2 FQNEAQ (reference sequence). With 4 bases clipped from V and 5 bases from J, the junction kept 3 bases outside the gene matches. Using a J-beta primer mix together with a sample-barcoded 5' primer, a second PCR was run for about 7 to 12 cycles. Each CDR3 protein gets one entry after TCRdb re-called the 5' RACE reads with MiXCR. Found here are around 1,000,000 distinct CDR3 sequences, around two fifths of them singletons; the top ten hold 13%.

Sequencing was carried out using blood. This clonotype was obtained from a man aged 18-30 years in good health. V usage is TRBV7-9 and J usage is TRBJ2-1; 9 positions agree with TRBD1. In DNA form, the CDR3 reads TGTGCCAGCAGCTGGGACAGGGTCAACAATGAGCAGTTCTTC. Protein sequence: CASSWDRVNNEQFF.